The next 23 T cell receptor beta chains were all read from a single sample in a study of blood T cell repertoires in COVID-19. Assay: immunoSEQ multiplex PCR; the TCRdb copy retains only in-frame clones and omits some. The sample holds about 34,000 clones, approximately 77% seen once. Sequences were obtained from peripheral blood. These TCRs come from a human donor in a cohort sampled during active COVID-19.

V usage is TRBV3-1 (or the pseudogene TRBV3-2) and J usage is TRBJ1-1, with D perhaps matching TRBD1 (5 bases). Trimming took off 4 bases at V and 1 base at J, with 10 bases between the two ends. Germline lookup yields CDR1 LGHDT and CDR2 YNNKEL (reference sequence). This CDR3 region has 14 residues. CDR3 sequence (DNA): TGTGCCAGCAGCCCCTACACAGGGAACACTGAAGCTTTCTTT. This sequence encodes CASSPYTGNTEAFF.

V gene TRBV27 combines with J gene TRBJ2-6; the match to TRBD2 covers 9 bases. CDR3 size: 17 residues. Germline-derived CDR1 and CDR2 are MNHEY and SMNVEV (reference sequence). V lost 2 bases, J lost 0 bases, and 2 bases stayed unmatched. CDR3 amino acids: CASSLGTSFSGANVLTF. The CDR3 DNA sequence: TGTGCCAGCAGTTTAGGGACTAGCTTCTCTGGGGCCAACGTCCTGACTTTC.

The chain employs TRBV30 and TRBJ2-5; 13 nucleotides line up with TRBD2. The CDR3 runs to 14 residues. Germline V lookup: CDR1 GTSNPN, CDR2 SVGIG (reference sequence). The trim removed 3 bases at V and 5 bases at J, leaving 3 bases unmatched. CDR3 nucleotide sequence: TGTGCCTGGAGGACTAGCGGGAGGATGGAGACCCAGTACTTC. It yields the protein CAWRTSGRMETQYF.

In nucleotides, the CDR3 is TGTGCCAGCAGCTATAGACAGGGTATGGGGACTGAAGCTTTCTTT. Its translation: CASSYRQGMGTEAFF. The chain joins TRBV14 to TRBJ1-1, with 7 positions matching TRBD1. Trimming at V came to 5 bases and at J to 5 bases, leaving 11 bases not matched to a gene. The CDR3 length is 15 residues. The germline CDR1 and CDR2 sequences are SGHDN and FVKESK. The full variable domain, rest sourced from reference TRBV14 and TRBJ1-1, is EAGVTQFPSHSVIEKGQTVTLRCDPISGHDNLYWYRRVMGKEIKFLLHFVKESKQDESGMPNNRFLAERTGGTYSTLKVQPAELEDSGVYFCASSYRQGMGTEAFFGQGTRLTVV.

J is TRBJ2-3 and V is TRBV2; 10 nucleotides match TRBD2. There are 16 residues in the CDR3. Germline lookup yields CDR1 SNHLY and CDR2 FYNNEI. J was trimmed by 0 bases and V by 5 bases; bases with no gene match: 5. Written as DNA, the CDR3 is TGTGCCAGCAGTAATAGCGGGGGGTCTAGCACAGATACGCAGTATTTT. Translation gives CASSNSGGSSTDTQYF. The full variable domain, its missing parts supplied by reference TRBV2 and TRBJ2-3, is EPEVTQTPSHQVTQMGQEVILRCVPISNHLYFYWYRQILGQKVEFLVSFYNNEISEKSEIFDDQFSVERPDGSNFTLKIRSTKLEDSAMYFCASSNSGGSSTDTQYFGPGTRLTVL.

The CDR3 sequence is CASSPLAGGTTDTQYF. The CDR3 DNA follows: TGTGCCAGCAGCCCCTTGGCGGGGGGTACCACAGATACGCAGTATTTT. The chain is built from TRBV27 and TRBJ2-3, with 8 positions matching TRBD2. V shed 6 bases, J shed 2 bases, and the junction held 10 bases outside the gene matches. Germline CDR1 and CDR2: MNHEY and SMNVEV (reference sequence). The CDR3 has 16 amino acids.

The V gene is TRBV28, the J gene TRBJ2-1; a weak D match, TRBD2 (5 bases). Trimming took 1 base from V and 10 from J, leaving 8 bases between them. The CDR3 length is 12 residues. Germline V gene sequence: CDR1 MDHEN, CDR2 SYDVKM. The CDR3 sequence is CASSLLRLEQFF. The CDR3 bases are TGTGCCAGCAGTTTATTGCGACTAGAGCAGTTCTTC.

This clone was seen only a few times. The chain uses TRBV5-8 and TRBJ1-1, with a possible D match to TRBD1 (6 bases). This CDR3 has 14 amino acids. Germline V gene sequence: CDR1 SGHTS, CDR2 YDEGEE. V dropped 2 bases and J dropped 8 bases, with 16 bases sitting between them. This chain's CDR3 is CASSLESRGVEAFF. Here the CDR3 DNA reads TGTGCCAGCAGCTTAGAATCCAGGGGTGTGGAAGCTTTCTTT.

The chain carries TRBV15 and TRBJ2-3; 7 bases are a match to TRBD2. CDR3 size: 15 residues. Germline V lookup: CDR1 LNHNV, CDR2 YYDKDF (reference sequence). J lost 8 bases, V lost 0 bases, and 8 bases had no gene match. The DNA for the CDR3 is TGTGCCACCAGCAGAGATTCCGGGGGGTTGGGTACGCAGTATTTT. This codes for CATSRDSGGLGTQYF.

The genes are TRBV5-4 and TRBJ1-2; 7 nucleotides match TRBD1. Germline CDR1 SGHNT, CDR2 YYREEE (reference sequence). CDR3 length equals 14 residues. The V gene end was trimmed by 3 bases and the J gene end by 5 bases; junction bases not matched to a gene: 7. CDR3 loop: CASSSRDREYGYTF. The CDR3 DNA reads as TGTGCCAGCAGCTCCCGGGACAGAGAGTATGGCTACACCTTC.

The chain carries TRBV28 and TRBJ2-1; 8 bases fit TRBD2. Germline-derived CDR1 and CDR2 are MDHEN and SYDVKM. V lost 5 bases to trimming and J lost 2 bases; unmatched junction nucleotides: 5. This CDR3 region has 15 residues. The CDR3 spells CASSRTSNPYNEQFF. DNA for the CDR3: TGTGCCAGCAGTCGGACTAGCAACCCCTACAATGAGCAGTTCTTC.

The genes are TRBV4-1 and TRBJ1-5; a possible D gene is TRBD1 (5 bases). There are 14 residues in the CDR3. V lost 0 bases, J lost 6 bases, and 9 bases lay in between. Germline V gives CDR1 MGHRA, CDR2 YSYEKL. Here the CDR3 DNA reads TGCGCCAGCAGCCAAGATTCGGGGGGTCAGCCCCAGCATTTT. This encodes CASSQDSGGQPQHF.

This clone was observed a handful of times. The chain links TRBV27 to TRBJ2-2; 8 positions match TRBD2. CDR1 is MNHEY, CDR2 SMNVEV, per germline (reference sequence). Losses at the gene ends were 9 bases for V and 5 bases for J; bases not matched to a gene: 8. The CDR3 spans 14 residues. Written as DNA, the CDR3 is TGTGCCAGGACAACGGGGGGGACGACCGGGGAGCTGTTTTTT. It encodes CARTTGGTTGELFF.

The gene calls are TRBV5-1 and TRBJ2-2, with D perhaps TRBD2 (5 bases). CDR1 is SGHRS, CDR2 YFSETQ, per germline. Trimming took 0 bases from V and 6 from J, leaving 6 bases between them. The CDR3 extends over 13 amino acids. DNA of the CDR3: TGCGCCAGCAGCTTGGGAGGGTCCGGGGAGCTGTTTTTT. This sequence encodes CASSLGGSGELFF.

By share, this clone ranks as medium-sized. The chain is built from TRBV13 and TRBJ1-2; tentative D call: TRBD1 (5 bases). Looked up from germline, CDR1 is PRHDT and CDR2 is FYEKMQ (reference sequence). The CDR3 sequence is 15 residues long. Trimming stripped 4 bases from V and 4 bases from J, with 16 bases between. The CDR3 DNA sequence: TGTGCCAGCAGCTACCAAGACAGACGAATCTATGGCTACACCTTC. Translating gives CASSYQDRRIYGYTF.

V usage is TRBV6-5 and J usage is TRBJ1-2; D is possibly TRBD1 (5 bases). The germline CDR1 and CDR2 sequences are MNHEY and SVGAGI. The CDR3 is made up of 12 amino acids. Between the trimmed V and J ends, which lost 7 bases and 4 bases, there was a span of 10 bases. The CDR3 region has the DNA TGTGCCAGCACCGGGGGTCCCTATGGCTACACCTTC. Translation: CASTGGPYGYTF.

This chain's CDR3 is CASRTGSGRAEAFF. The CDR3 DNA reads as TGTGCCAGTCGGACAGGGAGCGGTAGAGCTGAAGCTTTCTTT. The chain recombines TRBV7-2 with TRBJ1-1; 8 bases map to TRBD1. The germline V gene has CDR1 SGHTA and CDR2 FQGNSA. This CDR3 spans 14 amino acids. Losses at the gene ends were 9 bases for V and 6 bases for J; bases not matched to a gene: 12. The whole variable domain, filled in from reference TRBV7-2 and TRBJ1-1, reads GAGVSQSPSNKVTEKGKDVELRCDPISGHTALYWYRQSLGQGLEFLIYFQGNSAPDKSGLPSDRFSAERTGGSVSTLTIQRTQQEDSAVYLCASRTGSGRAEAFFGQGTRLTVV.

The chain couples TRBV2 to TRBJ2-2, with D unclear. V was shortened by 2 bases and J by 10 bases, with 14 bases between the two germline ends. This CDR3 contains 14 residues. The germline CDR1 and CDR2 sequences are SNHLY and FYNNEI. CDR3: CASSERLRATELFF. CDR3 nucleotide sequence: TGTGCCAGCAGTGAAAGACTCCGCGCTACGGAGCTGTTTTTT.

Note on this clone: Other DNA sequences in the sample encode the same CDR3. V is TRBV11-2 and J is TRBJ2-3; the match to TRBD2 covers 7 bases. The CDR3 is 15 residues long. Trimming removed 5 bases from V and 1 base from J; junction bases left unmatched: 6. Germline-derived CDR1 and CDR2 are SGHAT and FQNNGV. The CDR3 reads CASSLGGTGTDTQYF. As DNA, the CDR3 is TGTGCCAGCAGCCTGGGGGGGACCGGCACAGATACGCAGTATTTT.

The rearrangement uses TRBV12-3 or TRBV12-4 and TRBJ1-2; D gene uncertain. This CDR3 has 13 residues. Trimming left V 1 base short and J 4 bases short, with 7 bases between. The CDR3 loop is CASSLVAGYGYTF. The CDR3 region has the DNA TGTGCCAGCAGTTTAGTCGCCGGCTATGGCTACACCTTC.

This clone was seen at least ten times. V gene TRBV2 combines with J gene TRBJ1-4; 9 bases fit TRBD1. The V segment lost 3 bases and the J segment 6 bases; nucleotides outside the gene matches: 5. The CDR3 has 15 residues. Germline V CDR1 and CDR2: SNHLY, FYNNEI. Here the CDR3 DNA reads TGTGCCAGCAGTGATATCACAGGGGGCGATGAAAAACTGTTTTTT. Protein: CASSDITGGDEKLFF.

The chain uses TRBV19 and TRBJ1-1; D is unresolved. Per the germline V gene, CDR1 is LNHDA and CDR2 is SQIVND (reference sequence). CDR3 size: 14 residues. Trimming shortened V by 7 bases and J by 1 base, and 13 bases separated the two germline ends. Written as DNA, the CDR3 is TGTGCCAGTAAGGAGAGGGAACGGAACACTGAAGCTTTCTTT. This codes for CASKERERNTEAFF.

The chain employs TRBV7-2 and TRBJ2-1; 12 bases match TRBD1. This CDR3 has 16 amino acids. V trimming: 2 bases; J trimming: 8 bases; junction bases outside the gene matches: 7. Germline CDR1 reads SGHTA; CDR2 reads FQGNSA. CDR3 DNA: TGTGCCAGCAGCTTAACCGGGACAGGGGGCAGGCATGAGCAGTTCTTC. This encodes CASSLTGTGGRHEQFF.